The sample holds many counts of the clone carrying this T cell receptor (beta chain). Its target is not known. This CDR3 region has 13 residues. CDR1 SGHTA and CDR2 FQGNSA come from the germline V gene. Trimming stripped 5 bases from V and 6 bases from J, with 14 bases between. The sample comes from a study of T cells in Graves' hyperthyroidism and ophthalmopathy. Regarding the study as a whole: Appearing also in blood were most of the thyroid clonotypes expanded above 0.001. Using 13 V-J features, a model discriminated ophthalmopathy from stable hyperthyroidism. The model identified upcoming ophthalmopathy a median 6.5 months ahead of onset.

Amplification targeted TCR beta CDR3 regions from RNA transcripts. A set of HTBI primers served as the primers for a first-round RT-PCR of the TCR CDR3. TCRdb used MiXCR to reprocess the multiplex PCR reads, holding one entry per CDR3 protein. The sample includes fewer than 650,000 distinct CDR3 sequences, 46% of them seen just once. Clinical symptoms, serum thyroxine and TRAb, thyroid ultrasound and orbital computed tomography were used for the diagnoses. This receptor was identified in an adult woman with Graves' disease, either hyperthyroidism or ophthalmopathy (not recorded which). The sequenced sample consisted of peripheral blood or thyroid tissue (not recorded which). The V gene is TRBV7-2, the J gene TRBJ2-7; D call uncertain. CDR3 DNA sequence: TGTGCCAGCAGCCTTGGACGGAGCTCCGAGCAGTACTTC. It encodes CASSLGRSSEQYF.